This note documents a single T cell receptor beta chain sequence. The sample originates from a study of blood T cell repertoires in COVID-19. Across the whole study: Nucleic acid was either cDNA or gDNA, and it came from T cells, B-cell-depleted T cells, or PBMCs.

This CDR3 has 15 residues. J gave up 2 bases and V 3 bases, and 9 bases lay outside the gene matches. CDR1 and CDR2 from the germline V gene are GTSNPN and SVGIG (reference sequence). The repertoire was sequenced with immunoSEQ multiplex PCR; TCRdb's copy has only in-frame clones and lacks some. Of more than 45,000 clones in the sample, approximately 90% were seen once. The clonotype comes from a man in his 60s with acute or convalescent COVID-19. V gene TRBV30 combines with J gene TRBJ2-7; TRBD1 aligns across 8 bases. The material sequenced was peripheral blood. In DNA form, the CDR3 reads TGTGCCTGGAGCCGAAACCCAGGGGGCCCCTACGAGCAGTACTTC. Its protein is CAWSRNPGGPYEQYF.